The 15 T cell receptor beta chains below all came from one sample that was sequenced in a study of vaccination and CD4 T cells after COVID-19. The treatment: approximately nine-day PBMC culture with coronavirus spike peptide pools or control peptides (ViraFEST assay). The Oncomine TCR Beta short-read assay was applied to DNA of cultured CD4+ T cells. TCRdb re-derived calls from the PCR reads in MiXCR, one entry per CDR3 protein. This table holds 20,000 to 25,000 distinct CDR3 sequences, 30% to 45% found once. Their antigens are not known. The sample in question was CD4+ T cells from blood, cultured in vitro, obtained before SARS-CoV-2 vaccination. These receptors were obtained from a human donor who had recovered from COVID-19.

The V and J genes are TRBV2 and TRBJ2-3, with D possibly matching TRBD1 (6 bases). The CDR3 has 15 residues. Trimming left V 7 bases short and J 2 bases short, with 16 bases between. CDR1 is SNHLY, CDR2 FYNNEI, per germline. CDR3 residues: CASIGTTLFTDTQYF. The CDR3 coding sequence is TGTGCCAGCATAGGGACAACCCTATTCACAGATACGCAGTATTTT.

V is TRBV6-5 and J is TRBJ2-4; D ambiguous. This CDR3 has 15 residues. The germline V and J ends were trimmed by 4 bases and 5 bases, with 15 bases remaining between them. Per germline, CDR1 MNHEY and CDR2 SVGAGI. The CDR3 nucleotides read TGTGCCAGCAGTTTTCGACCCGGGTGGGAAAACATTCAGTACTTC. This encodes CASSFRPGWENIQYF.

In DNA form, the CDR3 reads TGTGCCAGCAGTGAAGCGGGAGGGCCTTCTGAGCAGTTCTTC. Amino acids: CASSEAGGPSEQFF. This chain joins TRBV6-1 and TRBJ2-1, with 7 bases that match TRBD2. CDR3 length: 14 amino acids. The J segment lost 9 bases and the V segment lost 0 bases, leaving 5 bases of the junction unmatched. Per the germline V gene, CDR1 is MNHNS and CDR2 is SASEGT.

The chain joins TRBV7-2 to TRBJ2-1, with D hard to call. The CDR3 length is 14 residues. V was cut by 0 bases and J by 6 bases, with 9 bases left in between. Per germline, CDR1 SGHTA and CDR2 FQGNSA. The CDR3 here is CASSLASGPNEQFF. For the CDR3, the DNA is TGTGCCAGCAGCTTAGCCTCCGGTCCCAATGAGCAGTTCTTC.

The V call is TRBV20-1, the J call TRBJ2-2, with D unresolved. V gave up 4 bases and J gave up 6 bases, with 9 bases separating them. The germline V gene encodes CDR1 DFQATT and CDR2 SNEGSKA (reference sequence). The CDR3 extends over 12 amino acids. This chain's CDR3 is CSAKHRPGELFF. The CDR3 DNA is TGCAGTGCTAAACACCGTCCCGGGGAGCTGTTTTTT.

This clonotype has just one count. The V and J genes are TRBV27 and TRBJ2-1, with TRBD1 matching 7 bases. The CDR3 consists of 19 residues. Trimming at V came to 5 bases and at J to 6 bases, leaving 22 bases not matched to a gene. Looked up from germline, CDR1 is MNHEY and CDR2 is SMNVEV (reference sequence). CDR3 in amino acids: CASSTRPRNRGLLVNEQFF. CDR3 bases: TGTGCCAGCAGTACCCGACCTCGAAACAGGGGTCTCCTTGTCAATGAGCAGTTCTTC.

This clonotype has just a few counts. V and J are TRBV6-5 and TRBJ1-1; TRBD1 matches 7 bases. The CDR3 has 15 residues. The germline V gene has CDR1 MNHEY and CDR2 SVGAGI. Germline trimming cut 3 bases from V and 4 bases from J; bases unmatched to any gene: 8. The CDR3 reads CASSYFSQGSTEAFF. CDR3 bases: TGTGCCAGCAGTTATTTTTCACAGGGGAGCACTGAAGCTTTCTTT.

CDR3 amino acids: CASSFSRLNTEAFF. In DNA form, the CDR3 reads TGTGCCAGCAGCTTTTCCCGACTGAACACTGAAGCTTTCTTT. This sequence joins TRBV5-4 and TRBJ1-1; D is undetermined. The CDR3 is made up of 14 amino acids. The germline V gene encodes CDR1 SGHNT and CDR2 YYREEE (reference sequence). V was cut by 2 bases and J by 0 bases, with 8 bases left in between.

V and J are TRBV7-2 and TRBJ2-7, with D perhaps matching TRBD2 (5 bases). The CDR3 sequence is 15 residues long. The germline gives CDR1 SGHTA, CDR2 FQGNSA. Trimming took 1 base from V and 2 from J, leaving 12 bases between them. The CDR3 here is CASSLEGARAYEQYF. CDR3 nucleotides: TGTGCCAGCAGCTTAGAAGGTGCGCGGGCCTACGAGCAGTACTTC.

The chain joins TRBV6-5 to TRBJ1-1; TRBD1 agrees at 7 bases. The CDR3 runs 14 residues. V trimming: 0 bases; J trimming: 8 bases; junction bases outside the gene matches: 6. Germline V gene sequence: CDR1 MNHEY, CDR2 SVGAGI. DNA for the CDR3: TGTGCCAGCAGTTACTCAGCTTACAGGGGAGAAGCTTTCTTT. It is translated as CASSYSAYRGEAFF.

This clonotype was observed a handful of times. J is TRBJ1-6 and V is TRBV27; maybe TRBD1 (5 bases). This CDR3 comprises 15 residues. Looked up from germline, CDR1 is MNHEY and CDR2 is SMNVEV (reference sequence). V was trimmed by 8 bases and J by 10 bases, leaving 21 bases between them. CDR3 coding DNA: TGTGCCAGCGCCTGGAAGCAGGGAGGAGAATCACCCCTCCACTTT. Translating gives CASAWKQGGESPLHF.

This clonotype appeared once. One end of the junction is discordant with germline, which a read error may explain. CDR3 region: CVTSARPGQGRAADTQYF. The CDR3 DNA reads TGTGTCACCAGTGCCAGACCGGGACAGGGGAGGGCCGCAGATACGCAGTATTTT. This rearrangement joins TRBV24-1 to TRBJ2-3; TRBD1 matches at 10 bases. The germline V gene encodes CDR1 KGHDR and CDR2 SFDVKD. CDR3 size: 18 residues.

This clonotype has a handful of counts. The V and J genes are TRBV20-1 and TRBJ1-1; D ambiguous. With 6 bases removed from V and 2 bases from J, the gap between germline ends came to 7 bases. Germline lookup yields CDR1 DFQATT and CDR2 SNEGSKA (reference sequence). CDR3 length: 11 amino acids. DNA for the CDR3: TGCAGTGCGTTACAAAACACTGAAGCTTTCTTT. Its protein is CSALQNTEAFF.

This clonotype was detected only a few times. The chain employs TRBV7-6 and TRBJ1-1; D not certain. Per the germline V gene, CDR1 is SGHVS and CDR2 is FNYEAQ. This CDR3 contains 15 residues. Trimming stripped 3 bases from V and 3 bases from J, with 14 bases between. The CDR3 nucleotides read TGTGCCAGCAGCTTTCAGTCCGGGTGGGACACTGAAGCTTTCTTT. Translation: CASSFQSGWDTEAFF.

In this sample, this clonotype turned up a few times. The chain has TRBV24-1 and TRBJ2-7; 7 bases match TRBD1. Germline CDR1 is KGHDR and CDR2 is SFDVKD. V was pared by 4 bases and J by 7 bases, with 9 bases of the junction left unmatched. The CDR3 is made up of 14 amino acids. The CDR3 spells CATSDWTGFGEQYF. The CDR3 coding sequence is TGTGCCACCAGTGACTGGACAGGTTTTGGGGAGCAGTACTTC.